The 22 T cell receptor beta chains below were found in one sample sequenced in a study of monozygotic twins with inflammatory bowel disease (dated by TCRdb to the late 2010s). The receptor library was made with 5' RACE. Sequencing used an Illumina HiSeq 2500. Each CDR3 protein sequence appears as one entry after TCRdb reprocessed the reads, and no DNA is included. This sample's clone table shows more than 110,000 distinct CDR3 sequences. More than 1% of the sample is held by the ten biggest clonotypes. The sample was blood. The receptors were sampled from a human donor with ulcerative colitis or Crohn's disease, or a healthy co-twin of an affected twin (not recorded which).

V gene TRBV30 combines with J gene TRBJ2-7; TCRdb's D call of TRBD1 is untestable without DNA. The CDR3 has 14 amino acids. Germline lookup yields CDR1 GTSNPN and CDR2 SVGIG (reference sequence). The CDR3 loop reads CAWTVGGASYEQYF.

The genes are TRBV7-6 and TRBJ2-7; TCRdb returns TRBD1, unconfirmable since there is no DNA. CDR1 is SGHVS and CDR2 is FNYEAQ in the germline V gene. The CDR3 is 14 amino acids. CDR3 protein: CASSLDDRGYEQYF.

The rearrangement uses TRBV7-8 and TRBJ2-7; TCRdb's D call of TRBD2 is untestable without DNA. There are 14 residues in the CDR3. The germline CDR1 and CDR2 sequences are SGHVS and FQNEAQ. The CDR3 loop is CASSLRLAMGEQYF.

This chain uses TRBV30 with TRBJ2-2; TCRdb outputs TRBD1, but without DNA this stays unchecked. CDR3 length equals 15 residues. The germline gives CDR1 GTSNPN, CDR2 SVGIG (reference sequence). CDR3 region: CAWSRGAVNTGELFF. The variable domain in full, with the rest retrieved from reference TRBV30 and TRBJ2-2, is SQTIHQWPATLVQPVGSPLSLECTVEGTSNPNLYWYRQAAGRGLQLLFYSVGIGQISSEVPQNLSASRPQDRQFILSSKKLLLSDSGFYLCAWSRGAVNTGELFFGEGSRLTVL.

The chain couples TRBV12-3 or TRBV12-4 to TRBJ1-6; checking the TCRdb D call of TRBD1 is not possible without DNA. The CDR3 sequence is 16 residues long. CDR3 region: CASSFGTDFGNSPLHF.

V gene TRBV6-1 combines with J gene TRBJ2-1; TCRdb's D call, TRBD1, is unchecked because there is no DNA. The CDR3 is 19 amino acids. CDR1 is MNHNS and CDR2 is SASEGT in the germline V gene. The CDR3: CASRWGQGIASSYRDEQFF.

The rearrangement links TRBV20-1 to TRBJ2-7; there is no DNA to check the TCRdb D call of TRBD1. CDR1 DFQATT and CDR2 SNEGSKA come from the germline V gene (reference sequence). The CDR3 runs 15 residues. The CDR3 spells CSTNRRDRASYEQYF.

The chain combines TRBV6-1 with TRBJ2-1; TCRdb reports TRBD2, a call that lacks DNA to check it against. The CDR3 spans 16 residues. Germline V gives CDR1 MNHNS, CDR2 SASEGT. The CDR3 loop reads CASSKLLAGVVNEQFF.

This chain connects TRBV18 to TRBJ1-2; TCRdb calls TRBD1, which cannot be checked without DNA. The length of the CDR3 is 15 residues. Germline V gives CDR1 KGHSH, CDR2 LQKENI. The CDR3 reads CASSNSGQGVYGYTF. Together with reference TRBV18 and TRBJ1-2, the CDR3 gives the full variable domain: NAGVMQNPRHLVRRRGQEARLRCSPMKGHSHVYWYRQLPEEGLKFMVYLQKENIIDESGMPKERFSAEFPKEGPSILRIQQVVRGDSAAYFCASSNSGQGVYGYTFGSGTRLTVV.

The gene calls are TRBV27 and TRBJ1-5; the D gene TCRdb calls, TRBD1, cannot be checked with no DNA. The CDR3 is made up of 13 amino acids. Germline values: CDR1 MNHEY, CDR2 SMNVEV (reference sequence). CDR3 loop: CASKRQVNQPQHF.

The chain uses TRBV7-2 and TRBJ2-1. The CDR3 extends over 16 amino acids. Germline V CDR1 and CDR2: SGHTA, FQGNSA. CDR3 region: CASSPAVAGSYNEQFF. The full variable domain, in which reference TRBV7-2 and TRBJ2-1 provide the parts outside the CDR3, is GAGVSQSPSNKVTEKGKDVELRCDPISGHTALYWYRQSLGQGLEFLIYFQGNSAPDKSGLPSDRFSAERTGGSVSTLTIQRTQQEDSAVYLCASSPAVAGSYNEQFFGPGTRLTVL.

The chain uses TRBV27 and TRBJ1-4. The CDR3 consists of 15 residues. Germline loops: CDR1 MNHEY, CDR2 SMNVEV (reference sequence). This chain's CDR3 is CASSYRRPINEKLFF.

This CDR3 reads CASRQGGGKDTQYF. The chain is built from TRBV5-1 and TRBJ2-3; TCRdb indicates TRBD2, and absent DNA this call remains unverified. The CDR3 length is 14 residues. Germline values: CDR1 SGHRS, CDR2 YFSETQ.

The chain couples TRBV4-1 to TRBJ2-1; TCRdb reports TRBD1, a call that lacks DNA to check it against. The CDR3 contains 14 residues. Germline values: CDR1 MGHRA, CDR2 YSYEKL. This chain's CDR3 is CASSHPGPLNEQFF.

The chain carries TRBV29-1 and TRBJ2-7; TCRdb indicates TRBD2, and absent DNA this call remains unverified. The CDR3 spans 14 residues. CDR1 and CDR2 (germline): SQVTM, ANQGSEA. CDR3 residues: CSVDRREVGYEQYF.

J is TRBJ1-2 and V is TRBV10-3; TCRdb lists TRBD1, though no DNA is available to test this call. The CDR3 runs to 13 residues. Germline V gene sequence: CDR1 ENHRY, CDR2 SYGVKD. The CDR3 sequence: CAICQGGNYGYTF.

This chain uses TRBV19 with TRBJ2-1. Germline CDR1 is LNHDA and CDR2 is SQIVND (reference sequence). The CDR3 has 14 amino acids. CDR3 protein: CASSSGVSYNEQFF.

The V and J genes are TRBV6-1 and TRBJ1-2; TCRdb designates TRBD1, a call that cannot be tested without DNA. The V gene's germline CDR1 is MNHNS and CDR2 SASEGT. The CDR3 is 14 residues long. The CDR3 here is CASRLLKGAGGYTF.

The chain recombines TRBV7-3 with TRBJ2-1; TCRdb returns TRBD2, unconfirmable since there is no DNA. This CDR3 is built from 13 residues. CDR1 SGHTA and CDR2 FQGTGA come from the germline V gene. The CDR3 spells CASSASRGSEQFF.

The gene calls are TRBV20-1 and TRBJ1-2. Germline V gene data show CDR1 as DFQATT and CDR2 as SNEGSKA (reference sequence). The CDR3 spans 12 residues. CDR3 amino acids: CSARQVIYGYTF.

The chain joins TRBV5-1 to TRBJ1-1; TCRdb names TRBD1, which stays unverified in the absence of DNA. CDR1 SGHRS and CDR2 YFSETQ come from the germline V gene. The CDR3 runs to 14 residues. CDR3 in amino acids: CASGDRGMNTEAFF.

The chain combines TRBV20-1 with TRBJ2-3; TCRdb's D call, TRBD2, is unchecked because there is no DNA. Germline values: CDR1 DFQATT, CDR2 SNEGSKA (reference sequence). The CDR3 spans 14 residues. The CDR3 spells CSAKLAGSVDTQYF.